This T cell receptor beta chain was profiled in a study of cytomegalovirus exposure and HLA in healthy donors. Across the whole study: A prior study identified 120 million or so unique TCR beta sequences from 190 million or so T cells. The study's findings and limits: Later analysis identified a missense DCLRE1C variant that was linked to TCR beta V- and J-gene trimming. Later analysis identified about 17,000 TCR beta sequences associated with HLA alleles, using a false discovery rate threshold of 0.05.

PCR amplification relied on 60 Vbeta primers (plus 13 Jbeta primers). Repertoires were generated with immunoSEQ multiplex PCR, while TCRdb's copy carries only in-frame clones and drops some. There are roughly 130,000 clones in the sample; over 75% occur only once, and approximately 2.1% lies in the top ten. Donors showed nominal health when sampled, although they likely had unrecorded immune exposures. Comments on this clone: Antigen specificity is unknown.

The CDR3 runs 14 residues. The germline CDR1 and CDR2 sequences are MNHEY and SVGAGI. With 5 bases clipped from V and 11 bases from J, the junction kept 11 bases outside the gene matches. The chain couples TRBV6-5 to TRBJ2-3, with 9 bases fitting TRBD2. The sequencing sample was made of PBMCs. The sequence came from a man aged 30 to 39 in good health and CMV-seronegative. The CDR3 DNA is TGTGCCAGCAGTCCTTCCGTTAGCGGGGGTAAGCAGTATTTT. It specifies CASSPSVSGGKQYF.